This T cell receptor (beta chain) is drawn from a study of blood T cell repertoires in COVID-19. This clone appeared a few times. The CDR3 extends over 12 amino acids. Recruitment covered about two dozen US areas and drew participants whose ages spanned roughly 18 to 89 years. Assay: immunoSEQ multiplex PCR; the TCRdb copy retains only in-frame clones and omits some. The data contain about 170,000 clones, approximately 80% of them singletons. V and J are TRBV21-1 and TRBJ2-3; the DNA was not compared with TRBD2, the D call given in the table. TRBV21-1 has pseudogene status. Material for sequencing was PBMCs or T cells enriched from blood (not recorded which). This sequence was found in a man aged 45 to 65 who had recovered from COVID-19. CDR3 DNA: TGTGCCAGCAGCCAGCGGTGGGATACGCAGTATTTT. Amino acids: CASSQRWDTQYF.